This TCR beta chain came from a study of T cell clones after liver transplantation (dated by TCRdb to about 2019). Describing the broader study: The samples were obtained from ITN030ST, a randomized trial that attempted immunosuppression withdrawal within 2 years after liver transplantation. Donor-reactive T cell clones were identified by TCRbeta sequencing following a pre-transplant mixed lymphocyte reaction and were subsequently tracked in post-transplant blood. As an antigen-independent comparator for the donor-reactive sequences, third party-reactive TCRbeta sequences from pre-transplant MLRs were identified as well. Three of the eight recipients were HCV-positive; the others were transplanted for non-autoimmune, non-viral indications. No induction therapy was given to the subjects, and standard immunosuppression was administered until randomization at 12-24 months post-transplant. To count as tolerant, a recipient had to stay completely off immunosuppression for at least one year without liver enzymes climbing beyond twice the upper limit of normal. Blood samples were collected pre-transplant, pre-randomization before withdrawal, and post-randomization after either complete withdrawal or failed withdrawal. The study cohort included 8 liver transplant recipients, of whom 3 were classified as tolerant and 5 as non-tolerant.

V is clipped by 1 base and J by 7 bases, and the sequence between their germline boundaries is 3 bases long. Its CDR3 holds 11 amino acids, cysteine through phenylalanine. Left in the record is the CDR3 DNA by itself, 33 bases read in frame from the first base. Looking up the germline V gene yields CDR1 MDHEN and CDR2 SYDVKM. Using immunoSEQ, frozen genomic DNA was subjected to high-throughput TCRbeta CDR3 sequencing, a process that included PCR amplification, mapping, bias correction and internal controls. In the authors' own workflow: Only productive rearrangements were retained, with each unique TCRbeta sequence defined by its CDR3 nucleotide sequence together with its V and J gene. A sequence counted as donor-reactive only if the sequence showed at least 5-fold expansion in CFSE-low cells compared with unstimulated pre-transplant cells and had a frequency of at least 0.01%. Minimum frequency thresholds were set for each subject based on the unstimulated sample with the lowest template count, ensuring at least 90% detection power. Jensen-Shannon divergence between the top 1000 TCRbeta sequences after and before transplant was used to measure repertoire turnover. Changes in detection of donor-reactive sequences were tested with two-sided Fisher's exact tests. The immuneACCESS repertoire file appears here via TCRdb, limited to in-frame rearrangements. These files lack a portion of the clones; in checked studies, under half of the deficit traces to unresolved V genes, and the cause of the others is not known. The V and J calls and the clone size are those of that table, but D and trimming were determined from the DNA. The sample yields about 78,000 clones; 80% were counted once. The ten largest clonotypes hold about 0.6% of the sample.

General study outcomes and caveats: Once repertoire turnover was taken into account, donor-reactive detection showed a significant reduction for CD4 in 7 of 8 subjects and for CD8 in 8 of 8. In two subjects, low numbers of available donor cells limited the measurable donor-reactive repertoire. In 5 of 8 subjects, regardless of tolerance or HCV status, circulating donor-reactive CD4 TCRbeta sequences dropped significantly post-transplant. The conclusions were considered preliminary, being limited by small, heterogeneous patient numbers and non-standardized post-transplant time points. The decline in donor-reactive sequences exceeded the decline in third party-reactive sequences, suggesting partial antigen-specific deletion that was unrelated to withdrawal success. Because no allograft tissue specimens were available, donor-reactive T cells may have migrated into the graft instead of being deleted.

As for this clone: Its recognized antigen is unknown. Qualities for individual bases were not recorded, and no much larger clone is one base off.

The time point label here, explained by the study, means: pre-transplant. Thawed unstimulated PBMCs were stained for CD3, CD4 and CD8 and FACS-sorted into CD3+CD4+ and CD3+CD8+ populations. All 8 studied subjects were randomized to withdrawal of immunosuppression. The Qiagen DNeasy Blood and Tissue Kit was used for genomic DNA isolation. The sequenced sample was CD4+ T cells from blood, obtained before liver transplant. This TCR was recovered from a human donor who received a liver transplant. The rearranged chain carries TRBV28 and TRBJ2-3, with no D gene named confidently. The nucleotide sequence reads as follows: TGTGCCAGCAGTTTATACTATACGCAGTATTTT. It translates to CASSLYYTQYF.